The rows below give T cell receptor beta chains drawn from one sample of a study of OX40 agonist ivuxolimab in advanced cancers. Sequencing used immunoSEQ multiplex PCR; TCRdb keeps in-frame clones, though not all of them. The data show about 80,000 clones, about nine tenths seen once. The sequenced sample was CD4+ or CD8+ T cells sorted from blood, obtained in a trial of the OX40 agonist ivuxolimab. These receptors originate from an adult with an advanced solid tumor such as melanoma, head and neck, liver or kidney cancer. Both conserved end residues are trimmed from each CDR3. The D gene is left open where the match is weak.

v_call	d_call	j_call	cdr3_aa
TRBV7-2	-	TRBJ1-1	ASSFGQLGAEAF
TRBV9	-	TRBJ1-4	ASSVDPGATNEKLF
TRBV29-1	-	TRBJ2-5	SVEETGMQETQY
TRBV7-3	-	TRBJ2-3	ASSTGTSTDTQY
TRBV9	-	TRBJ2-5	ASSPNVGQETQY
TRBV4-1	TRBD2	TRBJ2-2	ASSLETSGNFHRELF
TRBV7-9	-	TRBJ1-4	ASSFLTDGEKLF
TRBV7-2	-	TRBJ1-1	ASSLVGQTNTEAF
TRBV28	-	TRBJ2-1	ASSNPNEQF
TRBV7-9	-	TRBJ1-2	ASSLVNTYGYT
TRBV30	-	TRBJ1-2	AWSSAGKSSLTYGYT
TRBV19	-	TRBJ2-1	ASGTLEKF
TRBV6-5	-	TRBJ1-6	ASSYSRGFDSPLH
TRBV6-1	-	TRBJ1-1	ASRQSSTEAF
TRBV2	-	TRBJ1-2	ASSEAVGFQRGYT
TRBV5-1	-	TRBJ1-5	ASSLATDQPQH
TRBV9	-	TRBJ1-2	ASSRPNGYT
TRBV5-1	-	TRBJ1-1	ASSRVVGNTEAF
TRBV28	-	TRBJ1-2	ASTSGDGYT
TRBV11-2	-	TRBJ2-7	ASSLGPTYEQY
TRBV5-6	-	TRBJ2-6	ASSLLNSGANVLT
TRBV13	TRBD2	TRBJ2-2	ASSFNSGRARDTGELF
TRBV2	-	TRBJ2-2	ASRAQGAGELF
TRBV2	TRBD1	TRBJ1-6	ASSDIGQGRTYNSPLH
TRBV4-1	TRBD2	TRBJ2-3	ASSQTLAVTDTQY
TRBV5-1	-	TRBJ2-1	ASSFVVTGIHEQF
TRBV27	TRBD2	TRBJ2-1	ASRAGDNEQF
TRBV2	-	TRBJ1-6	ASRTQVYNSPLH
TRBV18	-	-	ASSYGDRSSYEQY
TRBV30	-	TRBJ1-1	AWVWVPGTEAF
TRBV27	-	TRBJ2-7	ASSLRFEAARYEQY
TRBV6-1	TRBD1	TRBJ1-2	ASSIGQGNYGYT
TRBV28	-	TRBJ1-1	ASSSPPASAF
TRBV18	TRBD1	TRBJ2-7	ASSQSQGYEQY
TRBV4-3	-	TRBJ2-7	ASSQAAGVYEQY
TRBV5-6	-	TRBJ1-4	ASSLAGDEKLF
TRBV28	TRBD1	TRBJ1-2	ASSGPGQHYGYT
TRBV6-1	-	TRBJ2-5	ATLGMGAAGTQY
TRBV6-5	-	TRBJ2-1	ASSYSRANNEQF
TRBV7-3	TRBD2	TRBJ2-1	ASSLTSDEQF
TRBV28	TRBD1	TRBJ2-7	ASSLGWTGGEQY
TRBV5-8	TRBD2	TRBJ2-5	ASGASGGAGTQY
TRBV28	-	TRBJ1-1	ASSSPTDYTEAF
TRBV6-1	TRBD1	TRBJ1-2	ASRPGQGLNYGYT
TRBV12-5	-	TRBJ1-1	ASGKGLNTEAF
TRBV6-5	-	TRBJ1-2	ASSLTYNYGYT
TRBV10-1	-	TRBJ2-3	ASSRGDTQY